Following are 30 T cell receptor beta chains from one sample sequenced in a study of blood T cell repertoires in COVID-19. Libraries were prepared by immunoSEQ multiplex PCR; TCRdb keeps only in-frame clonotypes and omits some of them. The sample has 250,000 to 300,000 clones, 80% to 95% seen once. Input material: PBMCs or T cells enriched from blood (not recorded which). The receptors stem from a woman aged 30 to 39 who had recovered from COVID-19.

The chain employs TRBV2 and TRBJ2-5, with 11 bases matching TRBD1. V was pared by 8 bases and J by 6 bases, with 2 bases of the junction left unmatched. The CDR3 consists of 12 residues. Per the germline V gene, CDR1 is SNHLY and CDR2 is FYNNEI. The CDR3: CASGTGGKTQYF. The CDR3 DNA reads TGTGCCAGCGGGACAGGGGGGAAGACCCAGTACTTC.

The V call is TRBV7-2, the J call TRBJ2-4; 8 bases line up with TRBD2. Germline CDR1 SGHTA, CDR2 FQGNSA. The CDR3 is 17 residues long. With V trimmed by 5 bases and J by 2 bases, 11 bases remained unmatched. CDR3 loop: CASSVNGGVGTKNIQYF. The CDR3 DNA reads as TGTGCCAGCAGCGTCAACGGGGGGGTTGGGACCAAAAACATTCAGTACTTC. The full variable domain, its missing parts supplied by reference TRBV7-2 and TRBJ2-4, is GAGVSQSPSNKVTEKGKDVELRCDPISGHTALYWYRQSLGQGLEFLIYFQGNSAPDKSGLPSDRFSAERTGGSVSTLTIQRTQQEDSAVYLCASSVNGGVGTKNIQYFGAGTRLSVL.

The V gene is TRBV7-3, the J gene TRBJ2-7, with a possible D match to TRBD2 (5 bases). Trimming pared 2 bases from V and 5 bases from J, leaving 10 bases between. The CDR3 loop spans 13 amino acids. The germline CDR1 and CDR2 sequences are SGHTA and FQGTGA. CDR3: CASSLLAGHEQYF. The CDR3 DNA is TGTGCCAGCAGCTTACTAGCTGGCCACGAGCAGTACTTC.

The chain combines TRBV5-1 with TRBJ2-5, with D perhaps TRBD1 (5 bases). CDR3 length: 14 residues. Germline V lookup: CDR1 SGHRS, CDR2 YFSETQ. Trimming shortened V by 1 base and J by 2 bases, and 9 bases separated the two germline ends. This CDR3 reads CASSLQGAQETQYF. The CDR3 bases are TGCGCCAGCAGCTTGCAGGGCGCACAAGAGACCCAGTACTTC.

The V and J genes are TRBV28 and TRBJ1-4, with 9 bases aligning to TRBD1. This CDR3 is 14 amino acids long. CDR1 is MDHEN, CDR2 SYDVKM, per germline. The trim removed 10 bases at V and 8 bases at J, leaving 11 bases unmatched. The CDR3 bases are TGTGCCACCTCCGAGGACAGGGGTACGGAAAAACTGTTTTTT. This encodes CATSEDRGTEKLFF.

V gene TRBV4-3 combines with J gene TRBJ2-7; tentatively, D is TRBD2 (7 bases). This CDR3 contains 15 residues. The V and J ends lost 0 bases and 1 base respectively, with 10 bases between them. From germline, CDR1 is LGHNA and CDR2 YSLEER. CDR3: CASSQEGGGSYEQYF. The CDR3 DNA reads as TGCGCCAGCAGCCAAGAGGGAGGGGGGTCCTACGAGCAGTACTTC.

The chain couples TRBV5-4 to TRBJ1-2; the D gene is possibly TRBD1 (6 bases). From germline, CDR1 is SGHNT and CDR2 YYREEE (reference sequence). V was cut by 2 bases and J by 8 bases, with 16 bases left in between. The CDR3 contains 14 residues. In DNA form, the CDR3 reads TGTGCCAGCAGCTTTTTAGGCGGGGGGCCCGGCTACACCTTC. Protein product: CASSFLGGGPGYTF.

This clone has a handful of counts. The chain employs TRBV11-2 and TRBJ2-5; the D is unclear. The germline CDR1 and CDR2 sequences are SGHAT and FQNNGV. V was cut by 3 bases and J by 3 bases, with 8 bases left in between. CDR3 size: 13 residues. CDR3 nucleotides: TGTGCCAGCAGCTTGGGCAATAAAGAGACCCAGTACTTC. Amino acid sequence: CASSLGNKETQYF.

The chain couples TRBV7-3 to TRBJ2-3, with 13 bases that match TRBD2. V lost 4 bases and J lost 4; bases outside the gene matches: 2. Germline assignment: CDR1 SGHTA and CDR2 FQGTGA. This CDR3 comprises 15 residues. The CDR3 sequence is CASSSLAGGADTQYF. CDR3 DNA sequence: TGTGCCAGCAGCTCACTAGCGGGAGGGGCAGATACGCAGTATTTT.

The chain couples TRBV10-3 to TRBJ2-1; 11 bases are shared with TRBD2. Unmatched junction bases numbered 19, after V lost 4 bases and J lost 5 bases. From germline, CDR1 is ENHRY and CDR2 SYGVKD. This CDR3 has 20 amino acids. The CDR3 sequence is CAISGHPGLAVPEFNNEQFF. DNA for the CDR3: TGTGCCATCAGTGGACATCCGGGACTAGCGGTACCCGAATTCAACAATGAGCAGTTCTTC.

This clone showed up just a few times. The genes are TRBV7-3 and TRBJ2-7; TRBD2 agrees at 13 bases. The CDR3 consists of 15 residues. Trimming at V came to 5 bases and at J to 2 bases, leaving 3 bases not matched to a gene. CDR1 SGHTA and CDR2 FQGTGA come from the germline V gene. CDR3: CASSMGLAGPYEQYF. The CDR3 DNA is TGTGCCAGCAGCATGGGACTAGCGGGACCCTACGAGCAGTACTTC. The variable domain in full, with the rest retrieved from reference TRBV7-3 and TRBJ2-7, is GAGVSQTPSNKVTEKGKYVELRCDPISGHTALYWYRQSLGQGPEFLIYFQGTGAADDSGLPNDRFFAVRPEGSVSTLKIQRTERGDSAVYLCASSMGLAGPYEQYFGPGTRLTVT.

The rearrangement links TRBV7-2 to TRBJ2-1; D remains unclear. Trimming shortened V by 5 bases and J by 9 bases, and 11 bases separated the two germline ends. Per the germline V gene, CDR1 is SGHTA and CDR2 is FQGNSA. This CDR3 is 12 amino acids long. The chain's CDR3 is CASSLTSIEQFF. The CDR3 bases are TGTGCCAGCAGCCTAACTTCCATTGAGCAGTTCTTC.

This clone appeared once. This chain uses TRBV9 with TRBJ2-3; 7 bases fit TRBD2. The CDR3 contains 13 residues. V was clipped by 4 bases and J by 6 bases; unmatched bases: 5. Germline-derived CDR1 and CDR2 are SGDLS and YYNGEE. The CDR3 DNA sequence: TGTGCCAGCAGCCTACGACTAGCTGATACGCAGTATTTT. Amino acids: CASSLRLADTQYF. Using reference TRBV9 and TRBJ2-3 for the parts outside the CDR3, the full variable domain is DSGVTQTPKHLITATGQRVTLRCSPRSGDLSVYWYQQSLDQGLQFLIQYYNGEERAKGNILERFSAQQFPDLHSELNLSSLELGDSALYFCASSLRLADTQYFGPGTRLTVL.

This clone showed up many times. V and J are TRBV7-9 and TRBJ2-7; 9 bases line up with TRBD1. Looked up from germline, CDR1 is SEHNR and CDR2 is FQNEAQ (reference sequence). V shed 1 base and J 4 bases; nucleotides not matched to a gene: 14. There are 18 residues in the CDR3. The CDR3 here is CASSLGGIGTDRGYEQYF. As DNA, the CDR3 is TGTGCCAGCAGCTTAGGGGGGATTGGCACGGACAGGGGATACGAGCAGTACTTC.

V gene TRBV20-1 combines with J gene TRBJ2-7, with D hard to call. The CDR3 is made up of 8 amino acids. CDR1 and CDR2 (germline): DFQATT, SNEGSKA (reference sequence). CDR3: CRRYEQYF. The CDR3 DNA reads as TGCAGGCGGTACGAGCAGTACTTC.

This chain links TRBV7-9 with TRBJ1-1; 10 positions agree with TRBD1. Looked up from germline, CDR1 is SEHNR and CDR2 is FQNEAQ (reference sequence). The CDR3 extends over 15 amino acids. The J segment lost 4 bases and the V segment lost 4 bases, leaving 6 bases of the junction unmatched. The CDR3: CASSSLTGGSTEAFF. DNA of the CDR3: TGTGCCAGCAGCTCACTGACAGGGGGCTCCACTGAAGCTTTCTTT.

The chain links TRBV4-2 to TRBJ1-2; 8 nucleotides agree with TRBD1. The CDR3 has 16 amino acids. CDR1 and CDR2 (germline): LGHNA, YNFKEQ. The ends lost 0 bases at V and 5 bases at J; junction bases unmatched: 8. The chain's CDR3 is CASSQEGDRGWYGYTF. CDR3 coding DNA: TGTGCCAGCAGCCAAGAGGGCGACAGGGGTTGGTATGGCTACACCTTC.

The genes are TRBV15 and TRBJ1-3; tentative D call: TRBD1 (5 bases). Germline CDR1 reads LNHNV; CDR2 reads YYDKDF (reference sequence). The CDR3 length is 16 residues. The V gene lost 4 bases and the J gene lost 0 bases, with 13 bases spanning the gap. The CDR3 DNA sequence: TGTGCCACCAGCACCAGACAGCGTTTCTCTGGAAACACCATATATTTT. Its translation is CATSTRQRFSGNTIYF.

With regard to this clone: The sample has other DNA sequences that encode this CDR3 too. The chain combines TRBV27 with TRBJ2-3; 7 bases match TRBD2. This CDR3 comprises 15 residues. Unmatched junction bases numbered 5, after V lost 4 bases and J lost 1 base. Germline CDR1 and CDR2: MNHEY and SMNVEV (reference sequence). The CDR3 bases are TGTGCCAGCAGTTCGCGACTAGCTGGCACAGATACGCAGTATTTT. Its protein is CASSSRLAGTDTQYF.

This chain joins TRBV5-1 and TRBJ1-1, with a possible D match to TRBD1 (5 bases). V was shortened by 4 bases and J by 4 bases, with 14 bases between the two germline ends. Per the germline V gene, CDR1 is SGHRS and CDR2 is YFSETQ. The CDR3 runs 14 residues. This chain's CDR3 is CASSAWGEGTEAFF. CDR3 DNA: TGCGCCAGCAGCGCTTGGGGGGAAGGCACTGAAGCTTTCTTT.

As concerns this clone: One end of the junction varies from germline; a read error may be responsible. This rearrangement joins TRBV28 to TRBJ1-2; D remains unclear. The CDR3 extends over 10 amino acids. CDR1 and CDR2 (germline): MDHEN, SYDVKM. The DNA of the CDR3 is TGTGCCAGCAGTTTATATCAGTCCATCTTC. Its protein product is CASSLYQSIF.

V and J are TRBV28 and TRBJ2-1; 7 nucleotides match TRBD2. The CDR3 is made up of 15 amino acids. Germline CDR1 reads MDHEN; CDR2 reads SYDVKM. The junction had 12 bases not matched to a gene; V was cut back by 5 bases and J by 8 bases. CDR3 coding DNA: TGTGCCAGCAGTCCCACTAGCGTAGTTACCTATGAGCAGTTCTTC. The encoded protein is CASSPTSVVTYEQFF. Using reference TRBV28 and TRBJ2-1 for the parts outside the CDR3, the full variable domain is DVKVTQSSRYLVKRTGEKVFLECVQDMDHENMFWYRQDPGLGLRLIYFSYDVKMKEKGDIPEGYSVSREKKERFSLILESASTNQTSMYLCASSPTSVVTYEQFFGPGTRLTVL.

The rearrangement uses TRBV12-3 or TRBV12-4 and TRBJ2-3, with D unresolved. The CDR3 extends over 10 amino acids. Trimming cost V 8 bases and J 6 bases, with 6 bases left between them. CDR3 protein: CASARDTQYF. Written as DNA, the CDR3 is TGTGCCAGCGCGCGGGATACGCAGTATTTT.

The rearrangement uses TRBV5-1 and TRBJ1-1, with TRBD1 matching over 10 bases. Germline trimming cut 5 bases from V and 4 bases from J; bases unmatched to any gene: 2. In germline, CDR1 is SGHRS, CDR2 YFSETQ. This CDR3 comprises 13 residues. The CDR3 reads CASRRTGGTEAFF. The CDR3 coding sequence is TGCGCCAGCAGAAGGACAGGGGGCACTGAAGCTTTCTTT.

This chain connects TRBV2 to TRBJ1-1; D gene ambiguous. From germline, CDR1 is SNHLY and CDR2 FYNNEI. The CDR3 contains 14 residues. V lost 6 bases and J lost 2, with 13 bases in between. CDR3 amino acids: CASRPGTSNTEAFF. For the CDR3, the DNA is TGTGCCAGCAGACCGGGAACTTCAAACACTGAAGCTTTCTTT.

The chain carries TRBV7-2 and TRBJ2-1; D is ambiguous. The germline V and J ends were trimmed by 5 bases and 2 bases, with 13 bases remaining between them. CDR1 is SGHTA and CDR2 is FQGNSA in the germline V gene. The CDR3 extends over 15 amino acids. The CDR3 spells CASSRSSEAYNEQFF. CDR3 bases: TGTGCCAGCAGCCGTAGTAGTGAGGCCTACAATGAGCAGTTCTTC. The full variable domain, completed using reference TRBV7-2 and TRBJ2-1, is GAGVSQSPSNKVTEKGKDVELRCDPISGHTALYWYRQSLGQGLEFLIYFQGNSAPDKSGLPSDRFSAERTGGSVSTLTIQRTQQEDSAVYLCASSRSSEAYNEQFFGPGTRLTVL.

The chain carries TRBV28 and TRBJ1-6, with D maybe TRBD1 (5 bases). Per the germline V gene, CDR1 is MDHEN and CDR2 is SYDVKM. V shed 5 bases and J shed 8 bases, with 13 bases lying between them. The CDR3 covers 14 residues. The CDR3 loop reads CASSQFLRDSPLHF. CDR3 nucleotide sequence: TGTGCCAGCAGTCAATTTCTCAGGGATTCACCCCTCCACTTT.

The chain is built from TRBV28 and TRBJ2-3, with D uncertain. This CDR3 has 12 amino acids. With 2 bases removed from V and 9 bases from J, the gap between germline ends came to 9 bases. Germline V lookup: CDR1 MDHEN, CDR2 SYDVKM. CDR3 loop: CASSLEYPTQYF. CDR3 bases: TGTGCCAGCAGTTTAGAGTACCCAACGCAGTATTTT.

The V call is TRBV5-1, the J call TRBJ2-1; 13 positions match TRBD2. In germline, CDR1 is SGHRS, CDR2 YFSETQ. Trimming at V came to 4 bases and at J to 9 bases, leaving 16 bases not matched to a gene. The CDR3 spans 18 residues. This CDR3 reads CASSHRGTSGRAEGEQFF. CDR3 DNA: TGCGCCAGCAGCCACCGAGGAACTAGCGGGAGGGCCGAGGGTGAGCAGTTCTTC.

The V call is TRBV27, the J call TRBJ2-7; the D gene is possibly TRBD2 (6 bases). CDR1 and CDR2 (germline): MNHEY, SMNVEV (reference sequence). The V and J ends lost 3 bases and 6 bases respectively, with 18 bases between them. This CDR3 has 15 residues. The CDR3 spells CASSLGTEGTGEQYF. As DNA, the CDR3 is TGTGCCAGCAGTTTGGGGACTGAGGGGACGGGCGAGCAGTACTTC.